The 5 T cell receptor beta chains below come from one sample, sequenced in a study of control samples from healthy donors and cancer patients. TCRdb keeps only in-frame clones here, not all; method: immunoSEQ multiplex PCR. The data hold about 86,000 clones, with 85% to 90% observed a single time. The sequenced sample consisted of PBMCs. Source of these receptors: a woman aged 45-59 years with colorectal cancer.

J is TRBJ1-5 and V is TRBV19; possible D gene TRBD1, 5 bases. V was cut by 7 bases and J by 3 bases, with 16 bases left in between. In germline, CDR1 is LNHDA, CDR2 SQIVND (reference sequence). CDR3 size: 15 residues. Written as DNA, the CDR3 is TGTGCCAGTAACCGGGACGGGTTCCCCAATCAGCCCCAGCATTTT. Translation gives CASNRDGFPNQPQHF. Looking up the rest from reference TRBV19 and TRBJ1-5 gives the full variable domain: DGGITQSPKYLFRKEGQNVTLSCEQNLNHDAMYWYRQDPGQGLRLIYYSQIVNDFQKGDIAEGYSVSREKKESFPLTVTSAQKNPTAFYLCASNRDGFPNQPQHFGDGTRLSIL.

This chain uses TRBV30 with TRBJ1-2; perhaps TRBD1 as D (6 bases). Trimming stripped 4 bases from V and 2 bases from J, with 11 bases between. Germline V CDR1 and CDR2: GTSNPN, SVGIG (reference sequence). This CDR3 has 13 residues. In DNA, the CDR3 is TGTGCCTGGACCGGACAGCCAAACTATGGCTACACCTTC. The encoded protein is CAWTGQPNYGYTF.

This clone was seen once. At one boundary the junction diverges from the germline segment, which might be a read error. V is TRBV6-4 and J is TRBJ2-1; the D gene is possibly TRBD1 (6 bases). Germline V CDR1 and CDR2: MRHNA, SNTAGT. The CDR3 runs to 12 residues. This chain's CDR3 is CASSDSKGGALF. The CDR3 DNA follows: TGTGCCAGCAGTGACTCAAAAGGGGGTGCGCTCTTC.

The rearrangement links TRBV7-9 to TRBJ2-5, with 8 bases lining up with TRBD1. CDR3 size: 15 residues. CDR1 and CDR2 (germline): SEHNR, FQNEAQ (reference sequence). Trimming cost V 5 bases and J 2 bases; bases outside gene matches: 7. The CDR3 loop reads CASSGRTGRQETQYF. CDR3 in DNA: TGTGCCAGCAGCGGACGGACAGGGAGACAAGAGACCCAGTACTTC.

The rearrangement links TRBV18 to TRBJ1-2; TRBD1 might be the D (5 bases). Looked up from germline, CDR1 is KGHSH and CDR2 is LQKENI. V lost 5 bases, J lost 6 bases, and 13 bases lay in between. This CDR3 contains 13 residues. CDR3 nucleotide sequence: TGTGCCAGCTCATCGGGGGAGAACGATGGCTACACCTTC. Protein: CASSSGENDGYTF.